Listed below are T cell receptor beta chains from one sample, sequenced in a study of blood T cells in healthy people across ages. In TCRdb, the 5' RACE reads were re-called with MiXCR into one record per CDR3 protein. The table shows more than 800,000 distinct CDR3 sequences, with less than 35% occurring only once. The sample taken for sequencing was blood. Receptor source: a woman older than 75 in good health. The CDR3 runs from the conserved cysteine through the conserved F or W. The D gene is left open where the match is weak. A row's size may be missing; if present it is once, few, many or a size class.

v_call	j_call	clone_size	d_call	cdr3_aa	cdr3_nt
TRBV7-9	TRBJ1-1	few	-	CASSTEGSNTEAFF	TGTGCCAGCAGCACGGAGGGGAGTAACACTGAAGCTTTCTTT
TRBV7-9	TRBJ2-1	many	-	CASSLFRDEQFF	TGTGCCAGCAGCTTATTTCGGGATGAGCAGTTCTTC
TRBV29-1	TRBJ2-5	many	-	CSVGTVQETQYF	TGCAGCGTTGGGACGGTTCAAGAGACCCAGTACTTC
TRBV2	TRBJ1-1	few	-	CASSSMVNTEAFF	TGTGCCAGCAGCTCCATGGTGAACACTGAAGCTTTCTTT
TRBV6-1	TRBJ1-6	few	-	CASSPRWSPLHF	TGTGCCAGCAGCCCCCGGTGGTCACCCCTCCACTTT
TRBV5-1	TRBJ2-3	many	-	CASSPYGSFTDTQYF	TGCGCCAGCAGCCCGTATGGTAGTTTCACAGATACGCAGTATTTT
TRBV7-2	TRBJ2-5	-	TRBD2	CASSTTSEGFQETQYF	TGTGCCAGCAGCACGACTAGCGAGGGGTTTCAAGAGACTCAGTACTTC
TRBV19	TRBJ2-5	-	TRBD1	CASSMDGQGSQETQYF	TGTGCCAGTAGTATGGATGGACAGGGATCGCAAGAGACCCAGTACTTC
TRBV5-1	TRBJ2-5	many	-	CASRAAETQYF	TGCGCCAGCAGGGCCGCGGAGACCCAGTACTTC
TRBV3-1	TRBJ2-7	few	TRBD2	CASSHYGSGGAIEQYF	TGTGCCAGCAGCCACTATGGGAGCGGGGGGGCTATCGAGCAGTACTTC
TRBV6-2/TRBV6-3	TRBJ2-1	many	TRBD2	CASTALGGAYNEQFF	TGTGCCAGCACCGCCCTGGGGGGGGCCTACAATGAGCAGTTCTTC
TRBV7-2	TRBJ2-7	many	TRBD2	CASSLSGGSYEQYF	TGCGCCAGCAGCTTAAGCGGGGGATCCTACGAGCAGTACTTC
TRBV6-1	TRBJ1-6	few	TRBD1	CASRLQGTPLHF	TGTGCCAGCAGACTACAGGGGACACCCCTCCACTTT
TRBV5-8	TRBJ1-6	-	TRBD1	CASSSTGKPIPLHF	TGTGCCAGCAGCTCGACAGGGAAGCCCATCCCCCTCCACTTT
TRBV12-3/TRBV12-4	TRBJ1-5	-	TRBD1	CASSLRQGSYGQPQHF	TGTGCCAGCAGTTTAAGACAGGGTTCCTACGGACAGCCCCAGCATTTT